The next 13 T cell receptor beta chains were all read from a single sample in a study of blood T cell repertoires in COVID-19. The method was immunoSEQ multiplex PCR; TCRdb's version includes in-frame clones alone and lacks a portion of them. The sample lists roughly 250,000 clones; approximately 86% were seen once. The material sequenced was PBMCs or T cells enriched from blood (not recorded which). The source of these receptors is a woman in her forties with acute COVID-19.

The chain couples TRBV27 to TRBJ2-7, with TRBD2 matching over 11 bases. V was pared by 6 bases and J by 5 bases, with 9 bases of the junction left unmatched. CDR3 length: 15 residues. Germline values: CDR1 MNHEY, CDR2 SMNVEV (reference sequence). The CDR3 DNA reads as TGTGCCAGCAGGAAGATTAGCGGGAGGGCCGACGAGCAGTACTTC. Protein product: CASRKISGRADEQYF.

V is TRBV7-2 and J is TRBJ1-2; 11 positions match TRBD1. Per the germline V gene, CDR1 is SGHTA and CDR2 is FQGNSA. CDR3 length: 15 amino acids. V trimming: 5 bases; J trimming: 3 bases; junction bases outside the gene matches: 5. The CDR3 DNA sequence: TGTGCCAGCAGCCCTCGGACAGGGGGCTACTATGGCTACACCTTC. It is translated as CASSPRTGGYYGYTF.

The chain recombines TRBV27 with TRBJ1-1, with 8 bases matching TRBD1. V shed 3 bases, J shed 5 bases, and the junction held 5 bases outside the gene matches. The CDR3 contains 14 residues. CDR1 and CDR2 from the germline V gene are MNHEY and SMNVEV (reference sequence). The CDR3 protein is CASSFSRQGTEAFF. The CDR3 region has the DNA TGTGCCAGCAGTTTCAGCCGACAGGGGACTGAAGCTTTCTTT.

V and J are TRBV3-1 (or the pseudogene TRBV3-2) and TRBJ2-3; 13 bases are shared with TRBD2. Germline V CDR1 and CDR2: LGHDT, YNNKEL (reference sequence). The CDR3 runs to 20 residues. With 4 bases clipped from V and 0 bases from J, the junction kept 13 bases outside the gene matches. CDR3 protein: CASSRQVGLAGEGSTDTQYF. DNA of the CDR3: TGTGCCAGCAGCCGACAAGTAGGACTAGCGGGAGAGGGGAGCACAGATACGCAGTATTTT.

The rearrangement joins TRBV6-2 or TRBV6-3 to TRBJ2-7; 12 bases are shared with TRBD2. This CDR3 is 16 amino acids long. Germline V gene sequence: CDR1 MNHEY, CDR2 SVGEGT. V shed 7 bases and J 0 bases; nucleotides not matched to a gene: 7. The CDR3 bases are TGTGCCAGCAACCCAGGACTAGCGGGGCGCTCCTACGAGCAGTACTTC. Translating gives CASNPGLAGRSYEQYF.

The V call is TRBV3-1 (or the pseudogene TRBV3-2), the J call TRBJ2-7; D not resolved. Trimming took off 0 bases at V and 4 bases at J, with 4 bases between the two ends. CDR1 is LGHDT and CDR2 is YNNKEL in the germline V gene (reference sequence). CDR3 length: 12 residues. The CDR3 sequence is CASSQDSYEQYF. For the CDR3, the DNA is TGTGCCAGCAGCCAAGATTCGTACGAGCAGTACTTC.

The chain couples TRBV30 to TRBJ2-5; 8 bases are a match to TRBD2. Trimming at V came to 8 bases and at J to 1 base, leaving 9 bases not matched to a gene. From germline, CDR1 is GTSNPN and CDR2 SVGIG (reference sequence). CDR3 length equals 14 residues. The CDR3 DNA is TGTGCCGCAGGGCCGGGAGGGTCCCAAGAGACCCAGTACTTC. It specifies CAAGPGGSQETQYF.

This chain links TRBV7-9 with TRBJ2-7; perhaps TRBD1 as D (6 bases). Deletions cut 5 bases from V and 3 bases from J, with 20 bases between. Germline V gene lookup returns CDR1 SEHNR and CDR2 FQNEAQ (reference sequence). The CDR3 spans 16 residues. The DNA of the CDR3 is TGTGCCAGCAGCCGCGCAGGGGAAATGGTGATCTACGAGCAGTACTTC. As protein: CASSRAGEMVIYEQYF.

The chain has TRBV10-1 and TRBJ2-2; 8 bases agree with TRBD1. V dropped 3 bases and J dropped 6; count of bases not matched to a gene: 6. This CDR3 is 15 amino acids long. CDR1 is WNHNN, CDR2 SYGVQD, per germline (reference sequence). CDR3 in amino acids: CASSEQDREAGELFF. The CDR3 DNA sequence: TGCGCCAGCAGTGAACAGGACAGGGAGGCCGGGGAGCTGTTTTTT.

This sequence joins TRBV25-1 and TRBJ2-5; weak D call: TRBD2 (5 bases). V gave up 5 bases and J gave up 5 bases, with 9 bases separating them. This CDR3 has 12 amino acids. Germline V lookup: CDR1 MGHDK, CDR2 SYGVNS. The CDR3 region has the DNA TGTGCCAGCAGTTTTCCGGGGGAGACCCAGTACTTC. As protein: CASSFPGETQYF. The variable domain in full, with the rest retrieved from reference TRBV25-1 and TRBJ2-5, is EADIYQTPRYLVIGTGKKITLECSQTMGHDKMYWYQQDPGMELHLIHYSYGVNSTEKGDLSSESTVSRIRTEHFPLTLESARPSHTSQYLCASSFPGETQYFGPGTRLLVL.

The CDR3 coding sequence is TGTGCCAGCAGCCAGGGAGGGGATACGCAGTATTTT. Its protein product is CASSQGGDTQYF. The J gene is TRBJ2-3, the V gene TRBV3-1 (or the pseudogene TRBV3-2), with 7 nucleotides matching TRBD2. The germline gives CDR1 LGHDT, CDR2 YNNKEL (reference sequence). This CDR3 has 12 residues. Trimming cost V 3 bases and J 6 bases; bases outside gene matches: 0.

This chain links TRBV4-1 with TRBJ2-1, with 9 bases aligning to TRBD2. In germline, CDR1 is MGHRA, CDR2 YSYEKL. The CDR3 loop spans 16 amino acids. The V segment lost 2 bases and the J segment 4 bases; nucleotides outside the gene matches: 6. The CDR3 DNA sequence: TGCGCCAGCAGCCAATCTTGGACTAGCGAATACAATGAGCAGTTCTTC. Translating it yields CASSQSWTSEYNEQFF.

V gene TRBV19 combines with J gene TRBJ1-4; D might be TRBD1 (6 bases). Trimming shortened V by 7 bases and J by 10 bases, and 19 bases separated the two germline ends. The CDR3 loop spans 14 amino acids. CDR1 LNHDA and CDR2 SQIVND come from the germline V gene (reference sequence). The CDR3 nucleotides are TGTGCCAGTATCCCCCCAGGGGCGGGCGGAAAACTGTTTTTT. Translation: CASIPPGAGGKLFF.